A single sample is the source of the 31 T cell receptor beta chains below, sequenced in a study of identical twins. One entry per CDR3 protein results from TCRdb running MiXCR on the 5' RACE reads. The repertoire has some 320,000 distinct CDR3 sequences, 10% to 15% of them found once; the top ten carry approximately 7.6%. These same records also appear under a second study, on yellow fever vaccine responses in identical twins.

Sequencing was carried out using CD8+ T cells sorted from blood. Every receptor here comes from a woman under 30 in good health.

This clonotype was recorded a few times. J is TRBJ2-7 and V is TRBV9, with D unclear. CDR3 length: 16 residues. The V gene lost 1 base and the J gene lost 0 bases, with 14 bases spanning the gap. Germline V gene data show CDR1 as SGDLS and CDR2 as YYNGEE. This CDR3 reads CASSVFAETLSYEQYF. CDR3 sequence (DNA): TGTGCCAGCAGCGTATTTGCGGAGACCCTCTCCTACGAGCAGTACTTC.

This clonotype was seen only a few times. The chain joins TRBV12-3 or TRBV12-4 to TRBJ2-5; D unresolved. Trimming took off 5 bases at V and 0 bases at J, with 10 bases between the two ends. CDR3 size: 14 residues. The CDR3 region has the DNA TGTGCCAGCAGTCGCAGAAACTACCAAGAGACCCAGTACTTC. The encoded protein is CASSRRNYQETQYF.

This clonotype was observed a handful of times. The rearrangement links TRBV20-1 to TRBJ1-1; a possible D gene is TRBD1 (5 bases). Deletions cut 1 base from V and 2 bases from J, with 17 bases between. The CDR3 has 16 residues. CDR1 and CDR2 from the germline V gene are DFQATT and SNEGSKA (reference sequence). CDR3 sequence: CSARALEQGVNTEAFF. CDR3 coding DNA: TGCAGTGCTAGAGCTCTCGAGCAGGGAGTCAACACTGAAGCTTTCTTT.

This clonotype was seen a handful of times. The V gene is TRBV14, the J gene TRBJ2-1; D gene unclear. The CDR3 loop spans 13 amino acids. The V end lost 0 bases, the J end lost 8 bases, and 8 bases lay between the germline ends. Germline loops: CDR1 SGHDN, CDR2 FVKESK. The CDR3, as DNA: TGTGCCAGCAGCCAAGATTTCGGAGATGAGCAGTTCTTC. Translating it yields CASSQDFGDEQFF.

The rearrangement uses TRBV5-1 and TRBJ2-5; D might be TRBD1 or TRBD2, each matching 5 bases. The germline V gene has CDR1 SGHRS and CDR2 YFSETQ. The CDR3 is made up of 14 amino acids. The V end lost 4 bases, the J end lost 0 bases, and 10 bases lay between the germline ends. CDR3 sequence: CASSRDQYQETQYF. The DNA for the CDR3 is TGCGCCAGCAGCCGGGACCAGTACCAAGAGACCCAGTACTTC.

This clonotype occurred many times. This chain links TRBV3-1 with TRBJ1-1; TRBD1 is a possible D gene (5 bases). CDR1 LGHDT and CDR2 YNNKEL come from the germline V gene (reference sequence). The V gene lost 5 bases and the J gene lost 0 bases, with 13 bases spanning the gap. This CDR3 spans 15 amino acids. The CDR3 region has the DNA TGTGCCAGCAGCGGTCCAGGGATGGTGAACACTGAAGCTTTCTTT. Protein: CASSGPGMVNTEAFF. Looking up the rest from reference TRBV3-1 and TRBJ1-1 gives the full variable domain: DTAVSQTPKYLVTQMGNDKSIKCEQNLGHDTMYWYKQDSKKFLKIMFSYNNKELIINETVPNRFSPKSPDKAHLNLHINSLELGDSAVYFCASSGPGMVNTEAFFGQGTRLTVV.

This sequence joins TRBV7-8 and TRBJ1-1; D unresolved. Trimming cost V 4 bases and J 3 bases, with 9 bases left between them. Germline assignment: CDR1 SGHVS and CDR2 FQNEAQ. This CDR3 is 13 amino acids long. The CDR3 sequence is CASSSRQYTEAFF. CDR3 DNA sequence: TGTGCCAGCAGCTCCCGGCAGTACACTGAAGCTTTCTTT.

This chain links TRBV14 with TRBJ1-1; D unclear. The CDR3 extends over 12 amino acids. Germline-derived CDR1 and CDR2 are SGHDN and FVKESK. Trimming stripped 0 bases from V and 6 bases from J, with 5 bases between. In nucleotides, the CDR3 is TGTGCCAGCAGCCAAGACGAAGCTGAAGCTTTCTTT. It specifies CASSQDEAEAFF.

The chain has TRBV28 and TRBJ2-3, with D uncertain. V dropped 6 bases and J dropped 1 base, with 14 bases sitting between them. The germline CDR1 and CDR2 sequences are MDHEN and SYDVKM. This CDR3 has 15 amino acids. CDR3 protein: CASRPTLGGTDTQYF. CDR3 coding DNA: TGTGCCAGCAGGCCAACGCTAGGCGGCACAGATACGCAGTATTTT. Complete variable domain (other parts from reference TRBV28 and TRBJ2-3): DVKVTQSSRYLVKRTGEKVFLECVQDMDHENMFWYRQDPGLGLRLIYFSYDVKMKEKGDIPEGYSVSREKKERFSLILESASTNQTSMYLCASRPTLGGTDTQYFGPGTRLTVL.

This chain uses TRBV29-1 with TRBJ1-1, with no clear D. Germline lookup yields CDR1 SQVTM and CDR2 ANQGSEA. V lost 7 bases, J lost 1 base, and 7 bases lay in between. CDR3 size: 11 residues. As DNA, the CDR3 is TGCAGCGCTCAAGGGAACACTGAAGCTTTCTTT. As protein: CSAQGNTEAFF. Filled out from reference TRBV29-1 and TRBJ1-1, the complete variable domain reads SAVISQKPSRDICQRGTSLTIQCQVDSQVTMMFWYRQQPGQSLTLIATANQGSEATYESGFVIDKFPISRPNLTFSTLTVSNMSPEDSSIYLCSAQGNTEAFFGQGTRLTVV.

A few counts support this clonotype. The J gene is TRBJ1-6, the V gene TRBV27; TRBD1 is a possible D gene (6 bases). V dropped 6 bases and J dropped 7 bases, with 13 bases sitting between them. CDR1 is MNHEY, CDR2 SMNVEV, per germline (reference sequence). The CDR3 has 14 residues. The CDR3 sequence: CASSPWDTNSPLHF. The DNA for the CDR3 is TGTGCCAGCAGCCCCTGGGACACCAATTCACCCCTCCACTTT.

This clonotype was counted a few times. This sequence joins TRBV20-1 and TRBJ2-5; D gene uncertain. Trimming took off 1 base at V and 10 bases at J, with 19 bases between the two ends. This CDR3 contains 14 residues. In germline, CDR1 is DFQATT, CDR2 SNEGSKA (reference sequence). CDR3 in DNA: TGCAGTGCTAGAGTCTACGAGACGCCTAAGGTCCAGTACTTC. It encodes CSARVYETPKVQYF.

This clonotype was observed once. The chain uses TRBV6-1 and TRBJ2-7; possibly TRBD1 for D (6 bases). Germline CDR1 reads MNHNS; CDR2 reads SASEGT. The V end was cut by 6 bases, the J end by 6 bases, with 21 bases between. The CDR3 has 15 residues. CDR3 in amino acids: CASSPTGALPGEQYV. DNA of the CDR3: TGTGCCAGCAGCCCGACAGGCGCCCTACCTGGCGAGCAGTACGTC.

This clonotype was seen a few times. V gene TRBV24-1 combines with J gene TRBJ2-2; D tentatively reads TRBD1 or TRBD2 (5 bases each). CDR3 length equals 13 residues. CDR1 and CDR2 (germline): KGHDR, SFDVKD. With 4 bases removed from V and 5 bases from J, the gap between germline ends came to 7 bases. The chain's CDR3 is CATSEGDTGELFF. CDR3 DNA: TGTGCCACCAGTGAGGGGGATACCGGGGAGCTGTTTTTT.

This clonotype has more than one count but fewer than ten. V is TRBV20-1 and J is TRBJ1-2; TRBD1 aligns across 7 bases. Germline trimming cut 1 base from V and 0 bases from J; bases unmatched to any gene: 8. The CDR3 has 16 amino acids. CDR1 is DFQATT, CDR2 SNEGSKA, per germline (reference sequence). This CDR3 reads CSARVAGTAPNYGYTF. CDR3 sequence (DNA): TGCAGTGCTAGAGTGGCGGGGACAGCGCCTAACTATGGCTACACCTTC.

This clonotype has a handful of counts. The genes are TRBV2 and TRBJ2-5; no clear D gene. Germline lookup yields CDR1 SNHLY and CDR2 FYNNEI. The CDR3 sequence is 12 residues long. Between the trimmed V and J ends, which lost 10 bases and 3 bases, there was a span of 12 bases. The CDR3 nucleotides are TGTGCCACCGAGCCACGAAAAGAGACCCAGTACTTC. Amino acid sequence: CATEPRKETQYF.

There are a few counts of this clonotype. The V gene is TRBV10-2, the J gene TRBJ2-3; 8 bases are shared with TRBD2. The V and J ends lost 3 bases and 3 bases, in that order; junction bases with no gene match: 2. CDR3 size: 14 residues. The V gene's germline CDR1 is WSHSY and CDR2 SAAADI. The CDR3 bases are TGCGCCAGCAGTGACCAGCGGGGGACAGATACGCAGTATTTT. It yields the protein CASSDQRGTDTQYF.

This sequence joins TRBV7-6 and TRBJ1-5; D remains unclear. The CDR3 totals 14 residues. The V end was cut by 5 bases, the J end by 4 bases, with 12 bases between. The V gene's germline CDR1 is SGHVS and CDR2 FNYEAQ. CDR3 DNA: TGTGCCAGCAGCCCGACTGGTCGGAATCAGCCCCAGCATTTT. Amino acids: CASSPTGRNQPQHF. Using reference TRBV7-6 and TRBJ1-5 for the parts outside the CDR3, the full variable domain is GAGVSQSPRYKVTKRGQDVALRCDPISGHVSLYWYRQALGQGPEFLTYFNYEAQQDKSGLPNDRFSAERPEGSISTLTIQRTEQRDSAMYRCASSPTGRNQPQHFGDGTRLSIL.

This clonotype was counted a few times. CDR3 in amino acids: CATRDTGELFF. DNA for the CDR3: TGTGCCACCCGGGACACCGGGGAGCTGTTTTTT. The rearrangement joins TRBV24-1 to TRBJ2-2; D not resolved. The CDR3 is made up of 11 amino acids. Trimming stripped 9 bases from V and 3 bases from J, with 4 bases between. From germline, CDR1 is KGHDR and CDR2 SFDVKD.

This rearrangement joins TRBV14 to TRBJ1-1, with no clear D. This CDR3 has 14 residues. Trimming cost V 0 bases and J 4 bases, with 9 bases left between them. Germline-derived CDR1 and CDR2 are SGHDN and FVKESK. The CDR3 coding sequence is TGTGCCAGCAGCCAAGATTATGGGAGCACTGAAGCTTTCTTT. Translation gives CASSQDYGSTEAFF.

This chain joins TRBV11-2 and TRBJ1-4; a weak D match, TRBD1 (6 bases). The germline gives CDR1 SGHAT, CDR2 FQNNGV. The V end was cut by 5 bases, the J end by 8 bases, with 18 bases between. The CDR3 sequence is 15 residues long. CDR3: CASSPGTGSIEKLFF. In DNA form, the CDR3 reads TGTGCCAGCAGCCCCGGCACAGGGAGCATAGAAAAACTGTTTTTT.

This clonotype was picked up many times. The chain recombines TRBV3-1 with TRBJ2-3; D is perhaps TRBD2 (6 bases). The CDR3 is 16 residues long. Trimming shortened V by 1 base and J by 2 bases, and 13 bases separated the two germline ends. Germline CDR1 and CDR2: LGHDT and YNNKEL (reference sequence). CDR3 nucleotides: TGTGCCAGCAGCCAAGGCAGGGCGGGACCCACAGATACGCAGTATTTT. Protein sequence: CASSQGRAGPTDTQYF.

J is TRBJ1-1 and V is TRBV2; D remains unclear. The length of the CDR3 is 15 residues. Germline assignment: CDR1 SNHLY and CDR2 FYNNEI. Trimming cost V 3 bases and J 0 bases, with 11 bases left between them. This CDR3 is CASSEISSLNTEAFF. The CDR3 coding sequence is TGTGCCAGCAGTGAGATTTCGAGCCTGAACACTGAAGCTTTCTTT.

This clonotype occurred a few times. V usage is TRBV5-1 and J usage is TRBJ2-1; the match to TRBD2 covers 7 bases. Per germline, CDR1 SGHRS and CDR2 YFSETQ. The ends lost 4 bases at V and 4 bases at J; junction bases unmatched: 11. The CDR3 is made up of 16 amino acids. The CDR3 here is CASSPQASGDYNEQFF. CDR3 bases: TGCGCCAGCAGCCCTCAGGCGAGCGGGGATTACAATGAGCAGTTCTTC.

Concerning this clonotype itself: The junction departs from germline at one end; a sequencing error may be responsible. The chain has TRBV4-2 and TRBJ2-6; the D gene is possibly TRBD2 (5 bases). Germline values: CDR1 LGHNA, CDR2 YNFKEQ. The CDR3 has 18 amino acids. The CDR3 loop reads CASTQEGGWSSGANVLTF. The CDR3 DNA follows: TGTGCCAGCACCCAAGAGGGCGGCTGGAGCTCTGGGGCCAACGTCCTGACTTTC.

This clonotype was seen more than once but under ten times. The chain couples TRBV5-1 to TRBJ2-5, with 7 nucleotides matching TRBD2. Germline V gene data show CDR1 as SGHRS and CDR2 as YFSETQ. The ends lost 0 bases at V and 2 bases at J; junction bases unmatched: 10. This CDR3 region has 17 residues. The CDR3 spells CASSLVVSGGRQETQYF. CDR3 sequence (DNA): TGCGCCAGCAGCTTGGTGGTGAGTGGCGGGAGACAAGAGACCCAGTACTTC.

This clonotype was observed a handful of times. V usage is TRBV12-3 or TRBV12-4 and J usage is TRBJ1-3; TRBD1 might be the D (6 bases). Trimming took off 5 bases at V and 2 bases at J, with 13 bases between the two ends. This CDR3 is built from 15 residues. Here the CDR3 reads CASSDTGTTGNTIYF. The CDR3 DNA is TGTGCCAGCAGTGATACCGGGACAACTGGAAACACCATATATTTT.

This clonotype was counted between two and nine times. The CDR3 region has the DNA TGCGCCAGCAGTGAGGGTAGGAGCGTGGGTAATGAGCAGTTCTTC. The encoded protein is CASSEGRSVGNEQFF. This sequence joins TRBV10-1 and TRBJ2-1; D is unclear. V lost 2 bases and J lost 7, with 15 bases in between. The CDR3 is made up of 15 amino acids. Germline lookup yields CDR1 WNHNN and CDR2 SYGVQD (reference sequence).

CDR3 DNA sequence: TGTGCCACCAGCACCCGGACAGGGGATAATTCACCCCTCCACTTT. Translation gives CATSTRTGDNSPLHF. The rearrangement uses TRBV15 and TRBJ1-6, with 9 bases lining up with TRBD1. CDR1 is LNHNV, CDR2 YYDKDF, per germline (reference sequence). The CDR3 runs to 15 residues. Trimming took 4 bases from V and 5 from J; bases not matched to a gene: 3.

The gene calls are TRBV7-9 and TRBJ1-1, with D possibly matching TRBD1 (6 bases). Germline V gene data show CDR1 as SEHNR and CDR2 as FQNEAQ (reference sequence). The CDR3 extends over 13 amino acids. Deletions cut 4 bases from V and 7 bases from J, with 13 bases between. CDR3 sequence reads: CASSSQDSHEAFF. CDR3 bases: TGTGCCAGCAGCTCCCAGGACAGCCATGAAGCTTTCTTT.

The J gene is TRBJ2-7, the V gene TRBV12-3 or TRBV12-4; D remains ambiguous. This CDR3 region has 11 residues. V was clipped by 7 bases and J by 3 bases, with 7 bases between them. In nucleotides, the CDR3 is TGTGCCAGCACCATGGTCTACGAGCAGTACTTC. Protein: CASTMVYEQYF.